Shown below are 31 T cell receptor beta chains from a single sample sequenced in a study of shared clonotypes between healthy human individuals. Profiling relied on immunoSEQ multiplex PCR, and the TCRdb table lists in-frame clones only, not all of them. Of more than 900,000 clones listed, about four fifths were seen once; the top ten hold 0.5% to 0.65%. Specimen: memory CD4+ T cells from PBMCs. Subset meaning: CD45RA-negative fraction. These receptor sequences come from a man between 18 and 35 years old in good health. Some clones in this sample may be carry-over from other donors' samples.

The chain carries TRBV4-2 and TRBJ1-1, with TRBD1 matching over 11 bases. Germline CDR1 reads LGHNA; CDR2 reads YNFKEQ. With V trimmed by 3 bases and J by 4 bases, 10 bases remained unmatched. This CDR3 is built from 17 residues. CDR3 in amino acids: CASSQAGTGGRGTEAFF. DNA of the CDR3: TGTGCCAGCAGCCAGGCCGGGACAGGGGGGAGAGGCACTGAAGCTTTCTTT.

This clone came up many times. This chain joins TRBV4-3 and TRBJ1-2; D uncertain. The CDR3 spans 16 residues. V dropped 1 base and J dropped 1 base, with 13 bases sitting between them. The germline gives CDR1 LGHNA, CDR2 YSLEER. The CDR3 nucleotides are TGCGCCAGCAGCCAAGCGCACGGCTCGGGTAACTATGGCTACACCTTC. Encoded protein: CASSQAHGSGNYGYTF.

The CDR3 DNA is TGCGCCAGCAGAATAACCATGGGTTGCGAGCAGTACTTC. Its translation: CASRITMGCEQYF. The V and J genes are TRBV10-1 and TRBJ2-7; no clear D. Trimming pared 6 bases from V and 6 bases from J, leaving 15 bases between. This CDR3 comprises 13 residues. Germline CDR1 WNHNN, CDR2 SYGVQD (reference sequence).

A single count supports this clone. The rearrangement uses TRBV9 and TRBJ2-2; TRBD2 matches at 10 bases. Germline assignment: CDR1 SGDLS and CDR2 YYNGEE. With 2 bases clipped from V and 1 base from J, the junction kept 2 bases outside the gene matches. This CDR3 has 16 residues. This CDR3 is CASSVRLAGNTGELFF. The CDR3 DNA reads as TGTGCCAGCAGCGTGAGACTAGCGGGGAACACCGGGGAGCTGTTTTTT.

This chain joins TRBV28 and TRBJ2-7, with 7 bases matching TRBD2. The V gene's germline CDR1 is MDHEN and CDR2 SYDVKM. V was pared by 0 bases and J by 4 bases, with 6 bases of the junction left unmatched. CDR3 size: 15 residues. The chain's CDR3 is CASSLWAGVWYEQYF. The DNA for the CDR3 is TGTGCCAGCAGTTTATGGGCGGGAGTATGGTACGAGCAGTACTTC.

To note about this clone: In the same sample, other DNA sequences code for this CDR3. The rearrangement uses TRBV18 and TRBJ1-2, with D unresolved. Germline V gene lookup returns CDR1 KGHSH and CDR2 LQKENI. V dropped 2 bases and J dropped 4 bases, with 5 bases sitting between them. The CDR3 totals 12 residues. The CDR3, as DNA: TGTGCCAGCTCACCAGGCACCTATGGCTACACCTTC. Translating it yields CASSPGTYGYTF.

This chain connects TRBV7-3 to TRBJ1-1; D is uncertain. The ends were cut back, 3 bases at V and 3 bases at J, with 8 bases in the middle. The CDR3 runs to 13 residues. Germline V lookup: CDR1 SGHTA, CDR2 FQGTGA. The CDR3 reads CASSFMVDTEAFF. The CDR3 DNA reads TGTGCCAGCAGCTTCATGGTGGACACTGAAGCTTTCTTT. Full variable domain (remainder filled in from reference TRBV7-3 and TRBJ1-1): GAGVSQTPSNKVTEKGKYVELRCDPISGHTALYWYRQSLGQGPEFLIYFQGTGAADDSGLPNDRFFAVRPEGSVSTLKIQRTERGDSAVYLCASSFMVDTEAFFGQGTRLTVV.

This chain links TRBV19 with TRBJ2-7, with 10 bases identical to TRBD1. The J segment lost 5 bases and the V segment lost 8 bases, leaving 6 bases of the junction unmatched. The CDR3 covers 13 residues. Per germline, CDR1 LNHDA and CDR2 SQIVND (reference sequence). The CDR3 region is CASLPTGGNEQYF. CDR3 coding DNA: TGTGCCAGTCTTCCGACAGGGGGCAACGAGCAGTACTTC.

The chain employs TRBV7-2 and TRBJ2-3, with TRBD2 matching 8 bases. In germline, CDR1 is SGHTA, CDR2 FQGNSA. This CDR3 region has 15 residues. With 2 bases clipped from V and 3 bases from J, the junction kept 4 bases outside the gene matches. The CDR3 reads CASSLSSSGTDTQYF. In DNA, the CDR3 is TGTGCCAGCAGCTTAAGTTCTAGCGGGACAGATACGCAGTATTTT.

V gene TRBV9 combines with J gene TRBJ1-3; TRBD1 matches 7 bases. The CDR3 runs 14 residues. Germline V lookup: CDR1 SGDLS, CDR2 YYNGEE. V lost 3 bases, J lost 3 bases, and 3 bases stayed unmatched. The CDR3 sequence is CASSAQGVGNTIYF. DNA of the CDR3: TGTGCCAGCAGCGCTCAGGGGGTTGGAAACACCATATATTTT.

This clone was found many times. V and J are TRBV16 and TRBJ1-2, with D perhaps matching TRBD1 (6 bases). With 2 bases removed from V and 2 bases from J, the gap between germline ends came to 9 bases. CDR3 length: 14 amino acids. Germline V gene data show CDR1 as KGHSY and CDR2 as FQNENV. The CDR3 nucleotides read TGTGCCAGCAGCCAAATTACAGGGAACTATGGCTACACCTTC. Its protein is CASSQITGNYGYTF.

The chain has TRBV5-1 and TRBJ2-1; TRBD2 aligns across 7 bases. V trimming: 0 bases; J trimming: 5 bases; junction bases outside the gene matches: 5. CDR3 length equals 15 residues. CDR1 and CDR2 (germline): SGHRS, YFSETQ. Written as DNA, the CDR3 is TGCGCCAGCAGCTTGGTGGCGGGGGTAAACAATGAGCAGTTCTTC. Translating gives CASSLVAGVNNEQFF.

This clone was seen a handful of times. The rearrangement links TRBV30 to TRBJ2-2; D is undetermined. Trimming shortened V by 3 bases and J by 2 bases, and 7 bases separated the two germline ends. Germline CDR1 reads GTSNPN; CDR2 reads SVGIG (reference sequence). The CDR3 consists of 13 residues. Written as DNA, the CDR3 is TGTGCCTGGAGGACTGGTAACACCGGGGAGCTGTTTTTT. It specifies CAWRTGNTGELFF.

This clone came up once. Other nucleotide sequences from this sample produce the same CDR3. The chain employs TRBV28 and TRBJ1-2; possibly TRBD1 for D (5 bases). CDR3 size: 14 residues. V was cut by 2 bases and J by 8 bases, with 15 bases left in between. Germline V gene sequence: CDR1 MDHEN, CDR2 SYDVKM. The CDR3 reads CASSLGGLGYGYTF. The CDR3 nucleotides read TGTGCCAGCAGTTTAGGGGGGTTAGGATACGGCTACACCTTC.

The genes are TRBV18 and TRBJ1-1; a possible D gene is TRBD1 (5 bases). The CDR3 covers 14 residues. V was shortened by 2 bases and J by 5 bases, with 12 bases between the two germline ends. Per the germline V gene, CDR1 is KGHSH and CDR2 is LQKENI. The CDR3 here is CASSPGGRATEAFF. In DNA form, the CDR3 reads TGTGCCAGCTCACCAGGCGGCAGGGCAACTGAAGCTTTCTTT.

V usage is TRBV28 and J usage is TRBJ1-6; D possibly corresponds to TRBD1 (5 bases). The germline V and J ends were trimmed by 7 bases and 6 bases, with 19 bases remaining between them. The CDR3 spans 16 residues. Germline V gene sequence: CDR1 MDHEN, CDR2 SYDVKM. CDR3 amino acids: CASTWAGTGANSPLHF. CDR3 in DNA: TGTGCCAGCACCTGGGCAGGGACCGGGGCTAATTCACCCCTCCACTTT.

This chain joins TRBV7-9 and TRBJ2-2; the match to TRBD1 covers 9 bases. The CDR3 is 15 amino acids. Germline CDR1 is SEHNR and CDR2 is FQNEAQ (reference sequence). V shed 6 bases, J shed 4 bases, and the junction held 6 bases outside the gene matches. The CDR3: CASRPDRGGTGELFF. CDR3 nucleotides: TGTGCCAGCAGACCGGACAGGGGCGGCACCGGGGAGCTGTTTTTT. The full variable domain, rest sourced from reference TRBV7-9 and TRBJ2-2, is DTGVSQNPRHKITKRGQNVTFRCDPISEHNRLYWYRQTLGQGPEFLTYFQNEAQLEKSRLLSDRFSAERPKGSFSTLEIQRTEQGDSAMYLCASRPDRGGTGELFFGEGSRLTVL.

This chain joins TRBV29-1 and TRBJ2-1; 12 nucleotides agree with TRBD2. V shed 7 bases and J 4 bases; nucleotides not matched to a gene: 5. The CDR3 length is 14 residues. Germline assignment: CDR1 SQVTM and CDR2 ANQGSEA. The CDR3 nucleotides are TGCAGCGGGGGACTAGCGGGCCTATACAATGAGCAGTTCTTC. It encodes CSGGLAGLYNEQFF.

The rearrangement joins TRBV11-2 to TRBJ2-3, with D hard to call. Germline V gene data show CDR1 as SGHAT and CDR2 as FQNNGV. The CDR3 totals 15 residues. The V gene lost 3 bases and the J gene lost 2 bases, with 12 bases spanning the gap. The CDR3 coding sequence is TGTGCCAGCAGCTTTCGTGGATATGACACAGATACGCAGTATTTT. It translates to CASSFRGYDTDTQYF. The full variable domain, rest sourced from reference TRBV11-2 and TRBJ2-3, is EAGVAQSPRYKIIEKRQSVAFWCNPISGHATLYWYQQILGQGPKLLIQFQNNGVVDDSQLPKDRFSAERLKGVDSTLKIQPAKLEDSAVYLCASSFRGYDTDTQYFGPGTRLTVL.

The chain couples TRBV2 to TRBJ2-3, with TRBD2 matching over 13 bases. This CDR3 has 16 residues. V shed 4 bases and J 10 bases; nucleotides not matched to a gene: 11. Germline V lookup: CDR1 SNHLY, CDR2 FYNNEI. The CDR3 here is CASSVRTSGRLTPQYF. For the CDR3, the DNA is TGTGCCAGCAGTGTTCGGACTAGCGGGAGACTGACTCCGCAGTATTTT.

The rearrangement joins TRBV27 to TRBJ2-1; TRBD2 matches at 9 bases. Germline V gene data show CDR1 as MNHEY and CDR2 as SMNVEV (reference sequence). V shed 3 bases, J shed 8 bases, and the junction held 14 bases outside the gene matches. There are 17 residues in the CDR3. CDR3 amino acids: CASSFLALAGGPHEQFF. Here the CDR3 DNA reads TGTGCCAGCAGTTTCTTAGCGTTGGCGGGAGGGCCCCATGAGCAGTTCTTC.

The CDR3 protein is CASSVAASGSHEQFF. CDR3 DNA sequence: TGTGCCAGCAGCGTAGCTGCTAGCGGGAGCCATGAGCAGTTCTTC. This sequence joins TRBV9 and TRBJ2-1; 10 bases are shared with TRBD2. Germline CDR1 is SGDLS and CDR2 is YYNGEE. The CDR3 has 15 residues. Trimming at V came to 0 bases and at J to 8 bases, leaving 5 bases not matched to a gene.

Many counts were recorded for this clone. The V gene is TRBV28, the J gene TRBJ2-7; D assignment may be TRBD1 or TRBD2 (5 bases each). The germline V and J ends were trimmed by 7 bases and 3 bases, with 19 bases remaining between them. The CDR3 covers 15 residues. From germline, CDR1 is MDHEN and CDR2 SYDVKM. The CDR3 region is CASTRTGTLIYEQYF. The CDR3, as DNA: TGTGCCAGCACTAGAACCGGGACCCTCATCTACGAGCAGTACTTC.

This sequence joins TRBV7-2 and TRBJ2-7, with D possibly matching TRBD2 (6 bases). The V gene's germline CDR1 is SGHTA and CDR2 FQGNSA. The CDR3 is 15 residues long. Trimming shortened V by 5 bases and J by 5 bases, and 19 bases separated the two germline ends. The CDR3 bases are TGTGCCAGCAGCCCGACCCGGGAGATCGAGGACGAGCAGTACTTC. Translation gives CASSPTREIEDEQYF.

V gene TRBV2 combines with J gene TRBJ1-2; maybe TRBD1 (6 bases). Per the germline V gene, CDR1 is SNHLY and CDR2 is FYNNEI. The CDR3 has 15 amino acids. V was cut by 3 bases and J by 2 bases, with 13 bases left in between. Written as DNA, the CDR3 is TGTGCCAGCAGTGAGATCCGACAGGCGAACTATGGCTACACCTTC. Protein sequence: CASSEIRQANYGYTF.

This clone was recorded only once. The chain recombines TRBV28 with TRBJ1-4; 7 nucleotides line up with TRBD1. The germline V gene has CDR1 MDHEN and CDR2 SYDVKM. This CDR3 is built from 14 residues. The trim removed 4 bases at V and 4 bases at J, leaving 3 bases unmatched. The CDR3 DNA follows: TGTGCCAGCAGTTCGACAGGGAGTAATGAAAAACTGTTTTTT. Translation: CASSSTGSNEKLFF.

This chain joins TRBV7-3 and TRBJ2-7; TRBD1 agrees at 10 bases. V was pared by 1 base and J by 2 bases, with 5 bases of the junction left unmatched. The CDR3 loop spans 16 amino acids. CDR1 is SGHTA, CDR2 FQGTGA, per germline. The CDR3 DNA is TGTGCCAGCAGCTTAATGGGAGGGACAGGGGCCTACGAGCAGTACTTC. Protein: CASSLMGGTGAYEQYF.

This rearrangement joins TRBV28 to TRBJ1-2; D is possibly TRBD1 (6 bases). V was trimmed by 6 bases and J by 0 bases, leaving 11 bases between them. Germline-derived CDR1 and CDR2 are MDHEN and SYDVKM. The CDR3 covers 14 residues. The CDR3 here is CASRLQGPNYGYTF. In DNA form, the CDR3 reads TGTGCCAGCAGGCTACAGGGACCTAACTATGGCTACACCTTC.

J is TRBJ2-1 and V is TRBV6-4; no clear D. Germline lookup yields CDR1 MRHNA and CDR2 SNTAGT. The CDR3 consists of 15 residues. Trimming removed 4 bases from V and 8 bases from J, with 18 bases in between. CDR3 sequence (DNA): TGTGCCAGCAGTGTGGAGCAGACAAGTGGTGATGAGCAGTTCTTC. Its translation is CASSVEQTSGDEQFF.

The table lists this clone with a few counts. A read error likely explains this, since a far larger clone differs by one base. Other DNA sequences within the sample encode an identical CDR3. The chain joins TRBV18 to TRBJ1-4; D unresolved. Germline CDR1 is KGHSH and CDR2 is LQKENI. The CDR3 sequence is 16 residues long. The CDR3 loop reads CASSRPGQATNEKLFF. CDR3 nucleotides: TGCGCCAGCTCACGCCCTGGGCAGGCAACTAATGAAAAACTGTTTTTT.

The chain carries TRBV7-8 and TRBJ2-7; D is undetermined. From germline, CDR1 is SGHVS and CDR2 FQNEAQ. The CDR3 sequence is 14 residues long. Trimming removed 5 bases from V and 3 bases from J, with 14 bases in between. Here the CDR3 reads CASSKRWTDYEQYF. DNA for the CDR3: TGTGCCAGCAGCAAAAGGTGGACGGACTACGAGCAGTACTTC.